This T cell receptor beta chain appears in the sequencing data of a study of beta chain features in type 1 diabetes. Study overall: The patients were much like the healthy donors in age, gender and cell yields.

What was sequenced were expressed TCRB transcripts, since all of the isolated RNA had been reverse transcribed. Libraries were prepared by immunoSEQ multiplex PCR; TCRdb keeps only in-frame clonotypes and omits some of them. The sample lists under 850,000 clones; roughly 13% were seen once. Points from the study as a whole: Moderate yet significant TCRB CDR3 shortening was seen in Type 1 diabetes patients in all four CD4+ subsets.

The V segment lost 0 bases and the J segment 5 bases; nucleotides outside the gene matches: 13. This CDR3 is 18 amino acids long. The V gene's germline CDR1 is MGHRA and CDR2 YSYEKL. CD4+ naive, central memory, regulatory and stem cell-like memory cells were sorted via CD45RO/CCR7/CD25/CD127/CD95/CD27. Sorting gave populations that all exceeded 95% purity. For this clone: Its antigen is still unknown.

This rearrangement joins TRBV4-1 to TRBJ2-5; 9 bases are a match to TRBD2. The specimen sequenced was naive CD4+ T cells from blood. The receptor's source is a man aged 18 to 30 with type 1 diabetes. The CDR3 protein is CASSQETSGFTRSETQYF. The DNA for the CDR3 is TGCGCCAGCAGCCAAGAAACTAGCGGGTTCACCAGATCGGAGACCCAGTACTTC.